This TCR beta chain was recovered during a study of blood T cell repertoires in COVID-19. For the study at large: T cells, B-cell-depleted T cells, or PBMCs supplied cDNA or gDNA.

Using immunoSEQ multiplex PCR, the repertoire was profiled, and TCRdb retains in-frame clones only, with some absent. The sample holds some 350,000 clones, 80% to 90% seen once. With 4 bases removed from V and 0 bases from J, the gap between germline ends came to 10 bases. The germline V gene has CDR1 MGHRA and CDR2 YSYEKL. The CDR3 is 15 amino acids. The source is a man in his thirties or forties with active or convalescent COVID-19. The specimen sequenced was peripheral blood. The chain couples TRBV4-1 to TRBJ1-5, with D tentatively TRBD1 (6 bases). CDR3 sequence: CASSRGQFSNQPQHF. CDR3 nucleotides: TGCGCCAGCAGCCGCGGACAGTTTAGCAATCAGCCCCAGCATTTT.